Ten or more counts support the clone carrying this T cell receptor beta chain. Its antigen remains unidentified. This sample is part of a study of cytomegalovirus exposure and HLA in healthy donors. Looking at the study overall: Earlier work reported some 110 million unique TCR beta sequences from some 170 million T cells. Study-wide points: Many donors carried some public TCRs, although rarity characterized most TCR sequences. In a later analysis, HLA-associated TCR beta chains were more clonally expanded than equally common others. Across HLA loci, a later analysis found differing TCR association rates, with DRB1 most and HLA-C fewest.

The PCR was carried out with 60 Vbeta primers and 13 Jbeta primers. Produced via immunoSEQ multiplex PCR; TCRdb's table is partial and in-frame only. The table has about 120,000 clones, 83% seen once. Material: PBMCs. The TCR was taken from a woman in her 40s in good health and CMV-seropositive.

CDR3 amino acids: CASSDGRENTEAFF. The CDR3 DNA follows: TGTGCCAGCAGTGACGGCAGGGAGAACACTGAAGCTTTCTTT. The chain couples TRBV6-4 to TRBJ1-1, with D tentatively TRBD1 (5 bases). This CDR3 is built from 14 residues. CDR1 and CDR2 from the germline V gene are MRHNA and SNTAGT. V was clipped by 2 bases and J by 1 base, with 8 bases between them.